This entry describes one TCR beta chain. This record comes from a study of PD-1 blockade in mismatch repair-deficient tumors. Study-level information: All were previously treated, progressing patients with eleven to twelve mismatch repair-deficient cancer types.

Looked up from germline, CDR1 is SGHAT and CDR2 is FQNNGV. With 1 base clipped from V and 1 base from J, the junction kept 7 bases outside the gene matches. The CDR3 runs 18 residues. Method: immunoSEQ multiplex PCR; TCRdb's copy keeps in-frame clones and lacks some. The sample consists of around 50,000 clones, over 65% of them appearing once. This specimen consisted of peripheral blood, obtained 4 weeks after starting pembrolizumab. The sequence came from an adult with mismatch repair-deficient cancer. J is TRBJ2-1 and V is TRBV11-2; 10 nucleotides align to TRBD2. The CDR3 region is CASSLGSTSGVSYNEQFF. The CDR3 nucleotides read TGTGCCAGCAGCTTAGGCTCCACTAGCGGGGTTTCCTACAATGAGCAGTTCTTC.